This T cell receptor (beta chain) was identified during a study of cytotoxic CD8 clonotypes in ibrutinib-treated CLL. Study observations and caveats: In sustained-remission versus progressing patients, sampling times differed. Clonality went higher at ibrutinib response and then dropped back toward baseline at progression. Circulating CD8+ T-cell counts were tracked by baseline clonality, which exceeded that of age-matched healthy donors.

Data came from immunoSEQ multiplex PCR; TCRdb stores just in-frame clones and leaves some out. The sample holds about 120,000 clones, 80% to 90% seen once. With regard to this clone: Its specificity is not known.

V lost 4 bases and J lost 10; bases outside the gene matches: 6. This CDR3 is built from 14 residues. The V gene's germline CDR1 is MNHNS and CDR2 SASEGT. The chain couples TRBV6-1 to TRBJ1-6, with TRBD1 identical over 8 bases. The source material was PBMCs, sampled after 24 months of ibrutinib treatment. This TCR was recovered from a human donor with chronic lymphocytic leukemia. The CDR3: CASSADRVGSPLHF. CDR3 nucleotide sequence: TGTGCCAGCAGTGCGGACAGGGTGGGATCACCCCTCCACTTT.